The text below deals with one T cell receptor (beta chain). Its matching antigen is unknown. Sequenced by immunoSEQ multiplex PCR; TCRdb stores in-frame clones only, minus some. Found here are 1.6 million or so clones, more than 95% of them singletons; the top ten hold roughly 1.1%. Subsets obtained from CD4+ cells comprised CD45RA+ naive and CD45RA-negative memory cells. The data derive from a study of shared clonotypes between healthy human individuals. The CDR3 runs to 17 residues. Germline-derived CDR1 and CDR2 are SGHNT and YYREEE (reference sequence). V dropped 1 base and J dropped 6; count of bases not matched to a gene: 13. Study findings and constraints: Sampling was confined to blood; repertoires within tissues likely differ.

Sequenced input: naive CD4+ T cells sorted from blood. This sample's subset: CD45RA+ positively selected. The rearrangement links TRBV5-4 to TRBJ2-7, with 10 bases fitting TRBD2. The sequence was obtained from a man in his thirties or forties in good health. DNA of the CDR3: TGTGCCAGCAGCTTGTTCTGGCTGGCTAGCGGGAGCGGCGAGCAGTACTTC. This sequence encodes CASSLFWLASGSGEQYF.